Included here is one T cell receptor (beta chain) sequence, with context. Antigen unknown. Generated by immunoSEQ multiplex PCR, the TCRdb table keeps only in-frame clones and is missing some. This sample has approximately 34,000 clones, with around 90% found just once. The sample belongs to a study of T cells in tuberculosis. The study's findings and limits: Shorter CDR3-alpha in active tuberculosis partly drove smaller distances. GEM motif frequencies gave over 55% accuracy; the GMM repertoire gave about 87%. GMM-specific TCRs were nearer to active tuberculosis alpha repertoires, suggesting expansion.

Time point in this sample: new active TB diagnosis, blood taken before or within 7 days of starting treatment. The CDR3 is 13 residues long. Germline-derived CDR1 and CDR2 are SGDLS and YYNGEE. Trimming left V 4 bases short and J 5 bases short, with 12 bases between. The chain recombines TRBV9 with TRBJ1-2; D call uncertain. The source is an adult with tuberculosis. The sample here was PBMCs, taken at tuberculosis diagnosis. In DNA, the CDR3 is TGTGCCAGCAGCCCCCCCGGCGGGTATGGCTACACCTTC. Residues: CASSPPGGYGYTF.